This TCR beta chain was found in a study of blood T cell repertoires in COVID-19. Across the study: Donors in the United States, Italy and Spain gave samples during acute or convalescent COVID-19. PBMCs, B-cell-depleted T cells, or T cells provided the cDNA or gDNA that made up the material.

The CDR3 runs to 13 residues. V lost 1 base and J 6 bases, leaving 6 bases between the germline ends. CDR1 and CDR2 from the germline V gene are PRHDT and FYEKMQ (reference sequence). Per the original data handling: The authors estimated nucleated cell counts from reference gene primer amplification. Profiling relied on immunoSEQ multiplex PCR, and the TCRdb table lists in-frame clones only, not all of them. V and J calls and clone size are given by that table; D and trimming were obtained from the DNA. The sample consists of about 280,000 clones, over 75% of them appearing once. Input material: peripheral blood. The TCR comes from a man younger than 35 with active or convalescent COVID-19. V usage is TRBV13 and J usage is TRBJ2-2; no definite D call. In DNA, the CDR3 is TGTGCCAGCAGCTTAGAAGGAGCCGGGGAGCTGTTTTTT. Protein sequence: CASSLEGAGELFF. Drawing the rest from reference TRBV13 and TRBJ2-2, the complete variable domain is AAGVIQSPRHLIKEKRETATLKCYPIPRHDTVYWYQQGPGQDPQFLISFYEKMQSDKGSIPDRFSAQQFSDYHSELNMSSLELGDSALYFCASSLEGAGELFFGEGSRLTVL.